This T cell receptor beta chain came from a study of cytomegalovirus exposure and HLA in healthy donors (dated by TCRdb to between 2016 and 2019). For the wider study: A later analysis indicated that the 95 to 150 validation repertoires were generated on the platform also employed for the roughly 650 repertoires of the first cohort. The aim of the study was to test whether cataloging public T cell receptors could identify signatures of past pathogen exposure. Along with the roughly 670-subject first cohort, a separate validation cohort of some 130 different subjects was used. High-throughput TCR immunosequencing, statistical association of individual TCRs with disease status, and machine learning were combined to predict cytomegalovirus infection status.

Only one count was recorded for this clone. No cognate antigen has been identified for it. The record has no base qualities; no much larger clone is one base away. The donors were included in the validation cohort of 120 subjects, a group kept apart from the 666-subject first cohort. Results and caveats for the whole study, not just this receptor: A later analysis found that TCRs clustered in the first cohort also tended to co-occur in the roughly 110 validation repertoires, with 94% of cluster scores above 0. A later analysis lacked HLA typing for the validation cohort, so it scored co-occurrence in that cohort across all 110 or so repertoires. Most TCR sequences were observed very rarely across donors, whereas some public TCRs were present in many individuals. The classifier was reported to diagnose cytomegalovirus status with high specificity and sensitivity in both the original cohort and the validation cohort. The authors suggested that the approach could potentially be generalized to other disease states and immunological phenotypes. The study listed 150 to 200 TCR beta chains as associated with cytomegalovirus. In vitro tests confirmed that a few of the cytomegalovirus-associated TCR beta chains recognize cytomegalovirus antigens.

V and J are trimmed by 5 bases and 4 bases, and the gene matches miss 10 bases of the junction. As encoded in the germline V gene (reference sequence), CDR1 is SGHNT while CDR2 is YYREEE. Spanning cysteine to phenylalanine, the CDR3 consists of 15 amino acids. Kept here is only the CDR3 DNA, which spans 45 bases and is read in frame from base 1. Library preparation employed the immunoSEQ multiplex PCR assay. In the source study's methods: A statistical classification framework was built for diagnosing cytomegalovirus status from the catalog of TCR beta chain sequences. TCRdb limited this immuneACCESS table to in-frame rearrangements with V and J called. A share of clones is missing; checked studies link under half to unresolved V genes, and the rest is unexplained. V and J calls and clone size are as listed in that table; D and trimming were resolved from the DNA. This sample is represented by under 400,000 clones; roughly 85% of them were singletons. The ten largest clones add up to 0.65% to 0.95% of the sample.

The sequencing sample was made of PBMCs. The chain is assembled from TRBV5-4 and TRBJ2-7; the junction holds 9 bases that match TRBD1. This clonotype was obtained from a woman under 30 in good health and CMV-seronegative. The CDR3 region: CASRADRGGRYEQYF. The nucleotide sequence is TGTGCCAGCAGGGCTGACAGGGGGGGGAGGTACGAGCAGTACTTC.